This is a list of T cell receptor beta chains from one sample in a study of blood T cell repertoires in COVID-19. Some clones are missing from TCRdb's copy, which holds only in-frame ones; the method was immunoSEQ multiplex PCR. This sample has a few hundred thousand clones, with approximately 81% found just once. Sequencing used peripheral blood. These receptors all stem from a woman younger than 35 with acute or convalescent COVID-19. CDR3s include the opening cysteine and the closing phenylalanine or tryptophan. The D gene is left open where the match is weak. The listing skips clone size in some rows; elsewhere it reads once, few, many or a size class.

J: TRBJ2-5; size: .; V: TRBV4-1; D: TRBD2; CDR3: CASSHGTSGQETQYF; DNA: TGCGCCAGCAGCCATGGGACTAGCGGACAAGAGACCCAGTACTTC
J: TRBJ2-1; size: .; V: TRBV28; D: TRBD2; CDR3: CASRTSGISYNEQFF; DNA: TGTGCCAGTCGGACTAGCGGGATTTCCTACAATGAGCAGTTCTTC
J: TRBJ2-7; size: .; V: TRBV13; D: TRBD2; CDR3: CASSLSSGSSYEQYF; DNA: TGTGCCAGCAGCTTATCTAGCGGGAGTTCTTACGAGCAGTACTTC
J: TRBJ1-6; size: .; V: TRBV7-9; D: TRBD1; CDR3: CASSSGQDQTPLHF; DNA: TGTGCCAGCAGCTCCGGACAGGATCAAACACCCCTCCACTTT
J: TRBJ1-1; size: once; V: TRBV5-1; D: TRBD1; CDR3: CASSLEDRSGEAFF; DNA: TGCGCCAGCAGCTTGGAGGACAGGTCCGGTGAAGCTTTCTTT
J: TRBJ1-2; size: .; V: TRBV7-9; D: .; CDR3: CASSLDSNYGYTF; DNA: TGTGCCAGCAGCCTTGACTCTAACTATGGCTACACCTTC
J: TRBJ2-1; size: .; V: TRBV27; D: TRBD2; CDR3: CASSRASGSSYNEQFF; DNA: TGTGCCAGCAGTAGGGCTAGCGGGAGTTCCTACAATGAGCAGTTCTTC
J: TRBJ1-2; size: .; V: TRBV5-6; D: TRBD1; CDR3: CASSLDRGSGYTF; DNA: TGTGCCAGCAGCTTGGACAGGGGGTCTGGCTACACCTTC
J: TRBJ1-5; size: .; V: TRBV10-3; D: .; CDR3: CAISEYRTARDQPQHF; DNA: TGTGCCATCAGTGAGTACCGGACCGCCAGGGATCAGCCCCAGCATTTT
J: TRBJ2-2; size: .; V: TRBV11-1; D: TRBD2; CDR3: CASTKGLAGDGELFF; DNA: TGTGCCAGCACCAAGGGACTAGCGGGAGACGGGGAGCTGTTTTTT
J: TRBJ2-3; size: .; V: TRBV6-5; D: .; CDR3: CASSSLTSTDTQYF; DNA: TGTGCCAGCAGTTCGTTAACTAGCACAGATACGCAGTATTTT
J: TRBJ2-1; size: .; V: TRBV19; D: .; CDR3: CASSIFHSSYNEQFF; DNA: TGTGCCAGTAGCATCTTCCATAGCTCCTACAATGAGCAGTTCTTC
J: TRBJ1-6; size: .; V: TRBV5-5; D: TRBD1; CDR3: CASSITGTGVDGDSPLHF; DNA: TGTGCCAGCAGCATTACCGGGACAGGGGTCGACGGGGATTCACCCCTCCACTTT
J: TRBJ2-2; size: .; V: TRBV6-5; D: .; CDR3: CASRPVSGNTGELFF; DNA: TGTGCCAGCAGGCCCGTGAGCGGGAACACCGGGGAGCTGTTTTTT
J: TRBJ2-7; size: .; V: TRBV2; D: .; CDR3: CASSEGQTYEQYF; DNA: TGTGCCAGCAGTGAAGGTCAGACTTACGAGCAGTACTTC
J: TRBJ1-1; size: .; V: TRBV6-5; D: .; CDR3: CASSSYRQMNTEAFF; DNA: TGTGCCAGCAGTTCGTATAGACAGATGAACACTGAAGCTTTCTTT
J: TRBJ2-5; size: .; V: TRBV1; D: .; CDR3: CTSSQDDRGVAETQETQYF; DNA: TGCACCAGCAGCCAAGATGATCGGGGAGTAGCGGAGACGCAAGAGACCCAGTACTTC
J: TRBJ1-4; size: .; V: TRBV19; D: .; CDR3: CASAQKSTNEKLFF; DNA: TGTGCCAGCGCCCAGAAATCAACTAATGAAAAACTGTTTTTT
J: TRBJ2-2; size: .; V: TRBV7-9; D: TRBD1; CDR3: CASSILTGTVNGELFF; DNA: TGTGCCAGCAGCATACTTACCGGGACAGTTAACGGGGAGCTGTTTTTT
J: TRBJ1-1; size: .; V: TRBV18; D: .; CDR3: CASSPPEGSEAFF; DNA: TGTGCCAGCTCACCACCGGAGGGATCTGAAGCTTTCTTT
J: TRBJ1-1; size: .; V: TRBV18; D: .; CDR3: CASSPTDGGTEAFF; DNA: TGTGCCAGCTCTCCCACGGACGGGGGAACTGAAGCTTTCTTT
J: TRBJ2-1; size: .; V: TRBV24-1; D: .; CDR3: CATSDLRTYNEQFF; DNA: TGTGCCACCAGTGATTTGCGGACATACAATGAGCAGTTCTTC
J: TRBJ1-1; size: .; V: TRBV12-3/TRBV12-4; D: .; CDR3: CATLGGYYTEAFF; DNA: TGTGCCACCCTGGGGGGGTACTACACTGAAGCTTTCTTT
J: TRBJ1-1; size: .; V: TRBV7-9; D: .; CDR3: CASSSLMVAGAFF; DNA: TGTGCCAGCAGCTCGTTAATGGTAGCGGGAGCTTTCTTT
J: TRBJ2-2; size: .; V: TRBV29-1; D: TRBD1; CDR3: CSVGQGDTGELFF; DNA: TGCAGCGTAGGACAGGGGGACACCGGGGAGCTGTTTTTT
J: TRBJ1-2; size: .; V: TRBV5-4; D: .; CDR3: CASSLAMGPANGYTF; DNA: TGTGCCAGCAGCTTGGCCATGGGCCCGGCAAATGGCTACACCTTC
J: TRBJ2-7; size: .; V: TRBV2; D: .; CDR3: CASSGAGWYEQYF; DNA: TGTGCCAGCAGTGGGGCAGGGTGGTACGAGCAGTACTTC
J: TRBJ1-6; size: .; V: TRBV27; D: TRBD1; CDR3: CASSARGSNSPLHF; DNA: TGTGCCAGCAGTGCCAGGGGGTCTAATTCACCCCTCCACTTT
J: TRBJ2-7; size: .; V: TRBV7-9; D: .; CDR3: CASSSWGSEQYF; DNA: TGTGCCAGCAGCTCATGGGGCTCCGAGCAGTACTTC
J: TRBJ1-5; size: .; V: TRBV6-5; D: .; CDR3: CASCTGGLKPQHF; DNA: TGTGCCAGCTGTACCGGGGGGCTGAAGCCCCAGCATTTT
J: TRBJ2-4; size: .; V: TRBV12-5; D: TRBD1; CDR3: CASGARSQGSDIQYF; DNA: TGTGCTAGTGGCGCAAGATCACAGGGGAGTGACATTCAGTACTTC
J: TRBJ1-1; size: .; V: TRBV4-2; D: TRBD1; CDR3: CASSQESRGRTEAFF; DNA: TGTGCCAGCAGCCAAGAGAGCAGGGGGCGCACTGAAGCTTTCTTT
J: TRBJ1-1; size: .; V: TRBV2; D: .; CDR3: CASSERENTEAFF; DNA: TGTGCCAGCAGTGAACGAGAGAACACTGAAGCTTTCTTT
J: TRBJ1-5; size: .; V: TRBV27; D: .; CDR3: CASSLSLNRDSNQPQHF; DNA: TGTGCCAGCAGTTTATCGCTTAACAGGGATAGCAATCAGCCCCAGCATTTT
J: TRBJ1-2; size: .; V: TRBV15; D: .; CDR3: CATSRPPGEYGYTF; DNA: TGTGCCACCAGCAGACCCCCCGGGGAGTATGGCTACACCTTC
J: TRBJ2-3; size: .; V: TRBV24-1; D: .; CDR3: CATSAPGTLTDTQYF; DNA: TGTGCCACCAGTGCCCCCGGGACTCTCACAGATACGCAGTATTTT
J: TRBJ2-2; size: once; V: TRBV2; D: .; CDR3: CASSKTSNTGELFF; DNA: TGTGCCAGCAGTAAGACTAGTAACACCGGGGAGCTGTTTTTT
J: TRBJ1-6; size: .; V: TRBV25-1; D: .; CDR3: CASSAQGNSPLHF; DNA: TGTGCCAGCAGTGCTCAGGGTAATTCACCCCTCCACTTT
J: TRBJ2-3; size: .; V: TRBV3-1/TRBV3-2; D: TRBD2; CDR3: CASSLAGGRDTQYF; DNA: TGTGCCAGCAGCCTAGCGGGAGGTCGAGATACGCAGTATTTT
J: TRBJ2-1; size: .; V: TRBV6-5; D: .; CDR3: CASSSSGTGLNEQFF; DNA: TGTGCCAGCAGTTCGTCCGGGACTGGATTAAATGAGCAGTTCTTC
J: TRBJ2-5; size: .; V: TRBV9; D: .; CDR3: CASSVDLEETQYF; DNA: TGTGCCAGCAGCGTAGATCTAGAAGAGACCCAGTACTTC
J: TRBJ1-2; size: .; V: TRBV9; D: TRBD1; CDR3: CASSVGLRDREVYGYTF; DNA: TGTGCCAGCAGCGTGGGACTCCGGGACAGGGAGGTCTATGGCTACACCTTC
J: TRBJ2-4; size: .; V: TRBV29-1; D: .; CDR3: CSVEGTNKNIQYF; DNA: TGCAGCGTTGAGGGGACAAACAAAAACATTCAGTACTTC
J: TRBJ2-1; size: .; V: TRBV10-1; D: TRBD1; CDR3: CASRGQGSREQFF; DNA: TGCGCCAGCCGGGGACAGGGGTCGCGGGAGCAGTTCTTC
J: TRBJ1-4; size: .; V: TRBV5-1; D: TRBD1; CDR3: CASSLAGQAHEKLFF; DNA: TGCGCCAGCAGCTTGGCGGGACAGGCACATGAAAAACTGTTTTTT
J: TRBJ1-2; size: .; V: TRBV28; D: .; CDR3: CASSLSLGRGSLGYTF; DNA: TGTGCCAGCAGTTTATCTTTGGGCAGGGGTTCGCTCGGCTACACCTTC